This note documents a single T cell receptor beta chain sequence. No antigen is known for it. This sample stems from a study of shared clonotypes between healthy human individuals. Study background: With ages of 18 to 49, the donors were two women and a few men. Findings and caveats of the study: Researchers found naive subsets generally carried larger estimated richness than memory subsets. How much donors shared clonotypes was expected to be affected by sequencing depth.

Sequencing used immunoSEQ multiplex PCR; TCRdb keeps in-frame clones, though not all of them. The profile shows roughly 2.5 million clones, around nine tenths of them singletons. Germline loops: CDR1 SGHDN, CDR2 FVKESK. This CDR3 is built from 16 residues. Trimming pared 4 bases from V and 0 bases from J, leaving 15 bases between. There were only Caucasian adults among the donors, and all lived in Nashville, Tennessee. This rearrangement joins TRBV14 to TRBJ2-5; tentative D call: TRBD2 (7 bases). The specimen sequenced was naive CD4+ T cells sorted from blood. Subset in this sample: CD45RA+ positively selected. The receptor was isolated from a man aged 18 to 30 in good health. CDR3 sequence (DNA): TGTGCCAGCAGCCGCCAGGGAGGGGGTCACCAAGAGACCCAGTACTTC. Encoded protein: CASSRQGGGHQETQYF. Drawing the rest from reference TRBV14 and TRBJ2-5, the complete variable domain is EAGVTQFPSHSVIEKGQTVTLRCDPISGHDNLYWYRRVMGKEIKFLLHFVKESKQDESGMPNNRFLAERTGGTYSTLKVQPAELEDSGVYFCASSRQGGGHQETQYFGPGTRLLVL.